Listed here are 8 T cell receptor beta chains from one sample, sequenced in a study of shared clonotypes between healthy human individuals (dated by TCRdb to between 2020 and 2021). Libraries came from the immunoSEQ multiplex PCR assay. Not all clones reach the TCRdb copy of this immuneACCESS table, which keeps in-frame sequences only. Checked studies attribute under half of the gap to unresolved V genes and leave the rest unexplained. The sample records under 2.5 million clones, under 95% of which are singletons. 0.37% of the sample comes from the top ten. Specimen: naive CD4+ T cells from PBMCs. Explained via the paper, the cell subset or site label denotes: CD45RA+ positively selected. The receptors come from a man younger than 35 in good health. Some clones in this sample may be carry-over from other donors' samples.

The rearrangement links TRBV11-3 to TRBJ2-1, with 10 bases aligning to TRBD2. Germline V CDR1 and CDR2: SGHNT, YENEEA. The length of the CDR3 is 17 residues. Trimming removed 0 bases from V and 5 bases from J; junction bases left unmatched: 7. CDR3 nucleotides: TGTGCCAGCAGCTTAGATTTTTCTAGCGGGAGAAACAATGAGCAGTTCTTC. It encodes CASSLDFSSGRNNEQFF.

The chain is built from TRBV9 and TRBJ2-5; 10 nucleotides line up with TRBD2. Germline loops: CDR1 SGDLS, CDR2 YYNGEE. Trimming removed 0 bases from V and 1 base from J; junction bases left unmatched: 3. The CDR3 covers 16 residues. The CDR3 region is CASSVALAGLQETQYF. Here the CDR3 DNA reads TGTGCCAGCAGCGTAGCACTAGCGGGACTCCAAGAGACCCAGTACTTC.

The V and J genes are TRBV18 and TRBJ1-5, with D possibly matching TRBD1 (5 bases). Germline V gene sequence: CDR1 KGHSH, CDR2 LQKENI. The CDR3 consists of 15 residues. V was trimmed by 2 bases and J by 2 bases, leaving 10 bases between them. The CDR3 here is CASSPNGGGNQPQHF. Written as DNA, the CDR3 is TGTGCCAGCTCACCAAATGGGGGAGGCAATCAGCCCCAGCATTTT. Looking up the rest from reference TRBV18 and TRBJ1-5 gives the full variable domain: NAGVMQNPRHLVRRRGQEARLRCSPMKGHSHVYWYRQLPEEGLKFMVYLQKENIIDESGMPKERFSAEFPKEGPSILRIQQVVRGDSAAYFCASSPNGGGNQPQHFGDGTRLSIL.

Regarding this clone: An end of the junction differs from the germline gene, which may be a read error. The chain recombines TRBV7-9 with TRBJ2-7; D possibly corresponds to TRBD1 (6 bases). This CDR3 is 15 amino acids long. The germline V gene has CDR1 SEHNR and CDR2 FQNEAQ (reference sequence). The CDR3 DNA reads TGTGCCAGCAGCCCCCGGGACATCGTGACCTACGAGCCGTACTTC. It yields the protein CASSPRDIVTYEPYF.

This rearrangement joins TRBV6-6 to TRBJ1-5; D call uncertain. Germline lookup yields CDR1 MNHNY and CDR2 SVGAGI (reference sequence). This CDR3 contains 13 residues. Trimming removed 8 bases at V and 4 bases at J, with 12 bases between. The CDR3 reads CASLRYPNQPQHF. In DNA form, the CDR3 reads TGTGCCAGCCTTAGGTACCCGAATCAGCCCCAGCATTTT.

This rearrangement joins TRBV28 to TRBJ1-5; TRBD1 aligns across 10 bases. CDR1 and CDR2 (germline): MDHEN, SYDVKM. The junction had 5 bases not matched to a gene; V was cut back by 6 bases and J by 6 bases. The CDR3 is 14 amino acids. The CDR3 loop reads CASSPTGGRQPQHF. CDR3 nucleotide sequence: TGTGCCAGCAGCCCGACAGGGGGCCGTCAGCCCCAGCATTTT.

J is TRBJ2-1 and V is TRBV7-3, with 8 bases aligning to TRBD1. CDR1 and CDR2 (germline): SGHTA, FQGTGA. The CDR3 contains 15 residues. V lost 3 bases and J lost 2; bases outside the gene matches: 3. The CDR3 sequence is CASSFDRGPYNEQFF. The CDR3 DNA reads TGTGCCAGCAGCTTCGACAGGGGCCCCTACAATGAGCAGTTCTTC.

V gene TRBV7-9 combines with J gene TRBJ1-1, with TRBD1 as a possible D gene (6 bases). This CDR3 has 16 amino acids. V gave up 0 bases and J gave up 1 base, with 12 bases separating them. CDR1 and CDR2 (germline): SEHNR, FQNEAQ (reference sequence). The CDR3 DNA reads as TGTGCCAGCAGCTTAGCTGGCGGGGGCCAGAACACTGAAGCTTTCTTT. This translates into CASSLAGGGQNTEAFF.